One T cell receptor beta chain is described in this entry. The target of this receptor is not known. No quality values exist for individual bases; no much larger clone is one base distant. The sample belongs to a study of identifying expanded T cells in peripheral blood (dated by TCRdb to between 2017 and 2020). In terms of the full investigation: Technical replicates were generated by sequencing separate aliquots of the same genomic DNA pool, and four replicates were compared pairwise.

TCRbeta CDR3 regions were profiled by bias-controlled multiplex PCR amplification of genomic DNA with the immunoSEQ Assay. Regarding the original processing steps: The absolute abundance of each unique TCRbeta CDR3 region was quantified after sequences were collapsed and filtered. Differential abundance was assessed using a binomial (Fisher-equivalent) model and a beta-binomial model in which time-dependent variance fitted from healthy donors was added. Any clone with fewer than 5 combined templates was excluded, and a clone was called differentially abundant if its Benjamini-Hochberg FDR was below 0.01. The form v = (b*log(k)+a)^2 was used to model beta-binomial variance as a function of total template count across the two samples. Here the immuneACCESS table is served through TCRdb, limited to in-frame sequences with V and J called. Missing clones are a known gap in these copies; in checked studies unresolved V genes cover under half, and the rest lacks a known reason. V and J calls and clone size are as listed in that table; D and trimming were resolved from the DNA. For this sample the table gives 100,000 or so clones, of which 88% were detected only once. Less than 15% of the sample is taken by the ten largest.

During the collection period, no infections or other immune events were recorded for the healthy donors. Blood repertoires from healthy donors were used as a training cohort for calibrating time-dependent variance in a beta-binomial model of differential abundance of T-cell clones. The training cohort included about ten healthy donors, of whom 3 were female and 7 were male. Donor ages ranged from about 25 to 70 years, with an average of roughly 46 years. Obtained from a commercial supplier, whole blood was collected from each healthy donor at three time points set two to three weeks apart. Genomic DNA was extracted from unsorted whole blood for immunosequencing. Beyond this particular receptor, the publication reports: It was expected by the authors that biological variance in healthy repertoires might increase further over much longer intervals, such as months to years. Variance in clone template counts between approximately two-week samples significantly increased with total template count across all healthy donors. The binomial model flagged around 1.2 differentially abundant clones between technical replicates but about 16.4 over about 2 weeks and approximately 18 over about four weeks. Across all healthy-donor time intervals, the beta-binomial model significantly lowered both the number of clones called differentially abundant and the false-positive rate.

There are 14 amino acids in the CDR3, from cysteine to phenylalanine inclusive. The sequence is cut down to CDR3 DNA, 42 bases in frame from base 1. At the junction V is shortened by 3 bases and J by 2 bases, with 10 bases in between. The germline V gene (reference sequence) provides CDR1 SGHNT and CDR2 YYREEE. The sample was blood. The sequence was obtained from a person aged 18 to 70 in good health. The chain joins TRBV5-4 to TRBJ2-3, and possibly TRBD2, on 5 matching bases. The DNA sequence reads TGTGCCAGCAGCTCAGGACTGTCCACAGATACGCAGTATTTT. Its product reads: CASSSGLSTDTQYF.